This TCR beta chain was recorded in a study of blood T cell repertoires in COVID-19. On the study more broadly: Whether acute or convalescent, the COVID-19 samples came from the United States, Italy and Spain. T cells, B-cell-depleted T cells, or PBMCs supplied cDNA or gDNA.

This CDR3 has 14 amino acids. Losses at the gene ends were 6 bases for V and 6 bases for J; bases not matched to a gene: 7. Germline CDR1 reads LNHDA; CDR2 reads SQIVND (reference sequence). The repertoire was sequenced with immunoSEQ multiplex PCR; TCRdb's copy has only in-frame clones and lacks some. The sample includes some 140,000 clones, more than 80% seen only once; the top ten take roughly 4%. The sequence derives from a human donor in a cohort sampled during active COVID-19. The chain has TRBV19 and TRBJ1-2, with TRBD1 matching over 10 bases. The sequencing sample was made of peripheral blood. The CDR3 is CASRRQGASDGYTF. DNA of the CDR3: TGTGCCAGTAGGAGACAGGGGGCGAGCGATGGCTACACCTTC.